This is a list of T cell receptor beta chains from one sample in a study of T cells after yellow fever vaccination. TCRdb itself ran the 5' RACE reads through MiXCR, one entry per CDR3 protein. The data hold 95,000 to 100,000 distinct CDR3 sequences, with roughly 6% observed a single time. The specimen was CD8+ T cells sorted from PBMCs, collected 10 days after the yellow fever booster vaccination. The receptors were gathered from a man younger than 35 who received the YFV17D yellow fever vaccine. Each CDR3 is given with its conserved first and last residue. The order of the fields is V gene, J gene, D gene, clone size, CDR3 DNA, CDR3 protein. D genes are given only for firm matches. Expanded clones are given a class, and other clones once, few, many or no size at all.

v_gene: TRBV23-1; j_gene: TRBJ2-1; d_gene: TRBD1; abundance: many; CDR3nt: TGCGCCAGCAGTCATAAACAGGGGGCAGGTTACAATGAGCAGTTCTTC; CDR3aa: CASSHKQGAGYNEQFF
v_gene: TRBV12-3/TRBV12-4; j_gene: TRBJ1-1; d_gene: -; abundance: few; CDR3nt: TGTGCCAGCAGTTTTGGGGGGTCGAACACTGAAGCTTTCTTT; CDR3aa: CASSFGGSNTEAFF
v_gene: TRBV7-6; j_gene: TRBJ2-7; d_gene: -; abundance: many; CDR3nt: TGTGCCAGCAGCCAAAACAGGCGACCCTACGAGCAGTACTTC; CDR3aa: CASSQNRRPYEQYF
v_gene: TRBV4-1; j_gene: TRBJ1-5; d_gene: -; abundance: few; CDR3nt: TGCGCCAGCAGCCACACCGACACCCCCAATCAGCCCCAGCATTTT; CDR3aa: CASSHTDTPNQPQHF
v_gene: TRBV12-5; j_gene: TRBJ1-4; d_gene: TRBD1; abundance: -; CDR3nt: TGTGCTAGTGGTTTGGTCCCGGGACAGGGGGGGAATGAAAAACTGTTTTTT; CDR3aa: CASGLVPGQGGNEKLFF
v_gene: TRBV7-2; j_gene: TRBJ2-5; d_gene: TRBD1; abundance: many; CDR3nt: TGTGCCAGCAGCCAACCCGACAGGGTAGCGACCCAGTACTTC; CDR3aa: CASSQPDRVATQYF
v_gene: TRBV6-2/TRBV6-3; j_gene: TRBJ1-1; d_gene: -; abundance: -; CDR3nt: TGTGCCAGCAGTTACGGACTAATGGCTTTCTTT; CDR3aa: CASSYGLMAFF
v_gene: TRBV9; j_gene: TRBJ2-7; d_gene: -; abundance: many; CDR3nt: TGTGCCAGCAGCCCCGGGACATCCTCCTACGAGCAGTACTTC; CDR3aa: CASSPGTSSYEQYF
v_gene: TRBV4-3; j_gene: TRBJ2-3; d_gene: -; abundance: many; CDR3nt: TGCGCCAGCAGCCAAGAAGACAGCACAGATACGCAGTATTTT; CDR3aa: CASSQEDSTDTQYF
v_gene: TRBV27; j_gene: TRBJ2-1; d_gene: -; abundance: -; CDR3nt: TGTGCCAGCAGTTTCCAGGGGAGGGATGAGCAGTTCTTC; CDR3aa: CASSFQGRDEQFF
v_gene: TRBV12-3/TRBV12-4; j_gene: TRBJ1-1; d_gene: -; abundance: few; CDR3nt: TGTGCCAGCAGTTTTTCGGCGAACACTGAAGCTTTCTTT; CDR3aa: CASSFSANTEAFF
v_gene: TRBV5-8; j_gene: TRBJ2-2; d_gene: -; abundance: few; CDR3nt: TGTGCCAGCAGCTTTACGGGTTTGAACACCGGGGAGCTGTTTTTT; CDR3aa: CASSFTGLNTGELFF
v_gene: TRBV12-3/TRBV12-4; j_gene: TRBJ2-1; d_gene: -; abundance: few; CDR3nt: TGTGCCAGCAACTCTGGGGGGGGCGGGTCGTACAATGAGCAGTTCTTC; CDR3aa: CASNSGGGGSYNEQFF
v_gene: TRBV2; j_gene: TRBJ2-5; d_gene: -; abundance: -; CDR3nt: TGTGCCAGTATTGAACGAGAGACCCAGTACTTC; CDR3aa: CASIERETQYF
v_gene: TRBV2; j_gene: TRBJ2-1; d_gene: TRBD1; abundance: -; CDR3nt: TGTGCCAGCATGGGACAGAGGATAAGCTCCTACAATGAGCAGTTCTTC; CDR3aa: CASMGQRISSYNEQFF
v_gene: TRBV27; j_gene: TRBJ2-1; d_gene: TRBD2; abundance: -; CDR3nt: TGTGCCAGCAGTGTAAGACTAGCGGGGGGTAGGGAACAGTTCTTC; CDR3aa: CASSVRLAGGREQFF
v_gene: TRBV6-2/TRBV6-3; j_gene: TRBJ2-1; d_gene: -; abundance: -; CDR3nt: TGTGCCAGCAGTTCTGTGGACTCGCCCTACAATGAGCAGTTCTTC; CDR3aa: CASSSVDSPYNEQFF
v_gene: TRBV6-5; j_gene: TRBJ2-5; d_gene: -; abundance: many; CDR3nt: TGTGCCAGCAGTTACAGGACAGACCAAGAGACCCAGTACTTC; CDR3aa: CASSYRTDQETQYF
v_gene: TRBV15; j_gene: TRBJ2-2; d_gene: TRBD2; abundance: few; CDR3nt: TGTGCCACCAGCAGAGACCGGGGGAGGGACGGGGAGCTGTTTTTT; CDR3aa: CATSRDRGRDGELFF
v_gene: TRBV7-9; j_gene: TRBJ2-1; d_gene: -; abundance: few; CDR3nt: TGTGCCAGCAGCCCCCAGGAGAGTAGCTCCTACAATGAGCAGTTCTTC; CDR3aa: CASSPQESSSYNEQFF
v_gene: TRBV11-3; j_gene: TRBJ2-2; d_gene: TRBD2; abundance: few; CDR3nt: TGTGCCAGCAGCTCGGGGGGTCTCGGGAACACCGGGGAGCTGTTTTTT; CDR3aa: CASSSGGLGNTGELFF
v_gene: TRBV12-3/TRBV12-4; j_gene: TRBJ2-5; d_gene: -; abundance: many; CDR3nt: TGTGCCAGCAGCCCTAGGACCCCCGCTGAGACCCAGTACTTC; CDR3aa: CASSPRTPAETQYF
v_gene: TRBV12-3/TRBV12-4; j_gene: TRBJ2-7; d_gene: -; abundance: many; CDR3nt: TGTGCCAGCAGTTTACCAGGGACCTACGAGCAGTACTTC; CDR3aa: CASSLPGTYEQYF
v_gene: TRBV6-5; j_gene: TRBJ2-5; d_gene: TRBD1; abundance: many; CDR3nt: TGTGCCAGCAGTTTTGTCCCGGGACAGGGTGCGGAGACCCAGTACTTC; CDR3aa: CASSFVPGQGAETQYF
v_gene: TRBV12-3/TRBV12-4; j_gene: TRBJ1-5; d_gene: -; abundance: -; CDR3nt: TGTGCCAGCAGTTTGTCAGATAGCAATCAGCCCCAGCATTTT; CDR3aa: CASSLSDSNQPQHF
v_gene: TRBV7-2; j_gene: TRBJ2-1; d_gene: -; abundance: few; CDR3nt: TGTGCCAGCAGCGTTGGGACCGTTAATGAGCAGTTCTTC; CDR3aa: CASSVGTVNEQFF
v_gene: TRBV24-1; j_gene: TRBJ2-7; d_gene: -; abundance: -; CDR3nt: TGTGCCACCAGTGATTTAGACGGGGGAAGCTCCTACGAGCAGTACTTC; CDR3aa: CATSDLDGGSSYEQYF
v_gene: TRBV7-9; j_gene: TRBJ2-2; d_gene: TRBD2; abundance: -; CDR3nt: TGTGCCAGCAGCCAGACTAGCGTCCGGACCGGGGAGCTGTTTTTT; CDR3aa: CASSQTSVRTGELFF
v_gene: TRBV7-9; j_gene: TRBJ2-1; d_gene: TRBD1; abundance: -; CDR3nt: TGTGCCAGCAGCCCAATGGACAGGGTAAATGAGCAGTTCTTC; CDR3aa: CASSPMDRVNEQFF